The rows below give T cell receptor beta chains drawn from one sample of a study of T-cell memory formation after mild COVID-19. TCRdb passed the 5' RACE reads through MiXCR, listing each CDR3 protein once. Of roughly 190,000 distinct CDR3 sequences detected, over 9.5% appear once; the ten largest clones hold around 3.3%. The sequenced sample was PBMCs or a T cell subset sorted from them (not recorded which). The receptors stem from a man aged 18 to 29 who had mild COVID-19 (a few samples of this study predate the infection). Cell type and time point are not known. Each CDR3 is given with its conserved first and last residue.

v_gene	j_gene	CDR3aa
TRBV29-1	TRBJ1-1	CSVEGTGGTEAFF
TRBV3-1	TRBJ1-5	CASSRGNNQPQHF
TRBV9	TRBJ1-4	CASSPRGRDNEKLFF
TRBV10-3	TRBJ2-5	CATRPWDSQTPPPAGQETQYF
TRBV7-2	TRBJ2-3	CASSLEATAGLNTQYF
TRBV7-2	TRBJ2-3	CASSLAQGPTDTQYF
TRBV5-1	TRBJ2-2	CASTPPVEGGTGELFF
TRBV11-2	TRBJ1-6	CASSFVRAGANSPLHF
TRBV7-2	TRBJ2-7	CASSGRVPGLAGDTLYEQYF
TRBV11-2	TRBJ1-2	CASSLGREVYYTF
TRBV16	TRBJ2-3	CASSQSAGRRTDTQYF
TRBV5-1	TRBJ2-5	CASSLAVRLDQETQYF
TRBV11-2	TRBJ1-1	CASSPRQGPNTEAFF
TRBV5-1	TRBJ2-3	CASSPGGVAGGDTQYF
TRBV12-3/TRBV12-4	TRBJ1-1	CASVPRRRGANTEAFF
TRBV24-1	TRBJ2-3	CATSDFEIKPGQGYTWSDTQYF
TRBV20-1	TRBJ2-5	CSAAKGLAGETQYF
TRBV5-1	TRBJ2-3	CASSRGEGLAGTDTQYF
TRBV20-1	TRBJ2-3	CSANSGGDASTDTQYF
TRBV15	TRBJ1-5	CATALQGYQPQHF
TRBV4-3	TRBJ1-3	CASSHLVGNTIYF
TRBV7-2	TRBJ2-7	CASSSPGLAYEQYF
TRBV7-9	TRBJ1-5	CASSSGQAPNQPQHF
TRBV20-1	TRBJ2-3	CSARRGQSADTQYF
TRBV7-2	TRBJ2-3	CASSPGLNTDTQYF